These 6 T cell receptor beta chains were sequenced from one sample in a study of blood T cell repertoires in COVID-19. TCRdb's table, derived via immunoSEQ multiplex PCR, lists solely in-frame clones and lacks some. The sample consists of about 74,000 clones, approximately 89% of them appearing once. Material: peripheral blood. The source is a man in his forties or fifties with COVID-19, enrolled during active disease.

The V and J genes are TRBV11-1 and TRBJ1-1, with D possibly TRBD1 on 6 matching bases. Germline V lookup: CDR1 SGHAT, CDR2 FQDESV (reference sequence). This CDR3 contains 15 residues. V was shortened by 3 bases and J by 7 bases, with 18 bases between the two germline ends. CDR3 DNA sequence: TGTGCCAGCAGCTTTGCTGCGGGGGGCATTAATGAAGCTTTCTTT. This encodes CASSFAAGGINEAFF.

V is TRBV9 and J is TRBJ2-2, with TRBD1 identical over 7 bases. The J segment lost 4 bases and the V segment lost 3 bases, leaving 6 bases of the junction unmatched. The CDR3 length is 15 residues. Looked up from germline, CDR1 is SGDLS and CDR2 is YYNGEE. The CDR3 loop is CASSARDSLTGELFF. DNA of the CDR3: TGTGCCAGCAGCGCGAGGGACAGCCTCACCGGGGAGCTGTTTTTT.

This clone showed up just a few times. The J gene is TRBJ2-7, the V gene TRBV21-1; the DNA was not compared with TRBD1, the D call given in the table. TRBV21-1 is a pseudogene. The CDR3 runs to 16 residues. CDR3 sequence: CASSNEGTGQQDEQYV. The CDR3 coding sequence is TGTGCCAGCAGCAACGAGGGGACAGGTCAGCAAGACGAGCAGTACGTC.

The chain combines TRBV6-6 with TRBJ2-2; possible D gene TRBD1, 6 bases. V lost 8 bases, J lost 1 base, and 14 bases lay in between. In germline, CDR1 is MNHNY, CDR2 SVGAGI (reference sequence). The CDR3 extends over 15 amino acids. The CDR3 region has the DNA TGTGCCAGCGGGGAGACCAGGGGGAACACCGGGGAGCTGTTTTTT. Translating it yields CASGETRGNTGELFF.

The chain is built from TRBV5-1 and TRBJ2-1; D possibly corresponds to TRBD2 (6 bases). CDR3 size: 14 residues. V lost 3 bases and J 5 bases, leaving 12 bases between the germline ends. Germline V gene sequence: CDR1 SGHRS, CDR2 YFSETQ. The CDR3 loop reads CASSSGLRNNEQFF. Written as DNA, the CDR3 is TGCGCCAGCAGCTCGGGACTCCGGAACAATGAGCAGTTCTTC.

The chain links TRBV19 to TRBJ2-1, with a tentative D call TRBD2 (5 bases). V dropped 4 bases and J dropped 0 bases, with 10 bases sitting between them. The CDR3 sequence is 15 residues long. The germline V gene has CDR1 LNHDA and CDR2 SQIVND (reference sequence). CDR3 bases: TGTGCCAGTAGTAAGGAGGTGAGCTCCTACAATGAGCAGTTCTTC. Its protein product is CASSKEVSSYNEQFF.